One and the same sample provided the 4 T cell receptor beta chains below, sequenced in a study of breast tumors, draining lymph nodes, adjacent tissues. The lymph nodes were axillary draining lymph nodes from breast cancer patients. In TCRdb, the multiplex PCR reads were re-called with MiXCR into one record per CDR3 protein. The sample shows around 230,000 distinct CDR3 sequences, around 35% of them seen only once. Material: axillary lymph node tissue. These receptors came from a female donor with breast cancer. Some clones in this sample may be carry-over from other donors' samples.

The rearrangement joins TRBV29-1 to TRBJ2-7, with D hard to call. The CDR3 sequence is 12 residues long. Trimming took 8 bases from V and 5 from J, leaving 16 bases between them. Germline CDR1 reads SQVTM; CDR2 reads ANQGSEA. The chain's CDR3 is CSLRLDQDEQYF. The CDR3 DNA reads as TGCAGCTTAAGACTTGACCAGGACGAGCAGTACTTC.

With respect to this clonotype: A much larger clone is a single base away; this may be a read error. The V gene is TRBV19, the J gene TRBJ2-3; a possible D gene is TRBD1 (6 bases). CDR3 length equals 14 residues. The germline V gene encodes CDR1 LNHDA and CDR2 SQIVND (reference sequence). In nucleotides, the CDR3 is TGTGCCAATAGTATCGGCAGGGGCGCAGATACGCAGTATTTT. Translation: CANSIGRGADTQYF.

The genes are TRBV12-3 or TRBV12-4 and TRBJ2-3, with TRBD2 identical over 7 bases. The trim removed 3 bases at V and 4 bases at J, leaving 13 bases unmatched. CDR3 length: 17 amino acids. CDR3: CASSFPPLSGAADTQYF. The CDR3, as DNA: TGTGCCAGCAGTTTCCCTCCCTTGAGCGGGGCGGCAGATACGCAGTATTTT.

This clonotype was recorded many times. The chain has TRBV7-8 and TRBJ1-3; no firm D call. This CDR3 spans 14 amino acids. Germline V lookup: CDR1 SGHVS, CDR2 FQNEAQ. The V end was cut by 3 bases, the J end by 4 bases, with 10 bases between. In nucleotides, the CDR3 is TGTGCCAGCAGCTTTGACATGACAGGAAACACCATATATTTT. It codes for CASSFDMTGNTIYF.